What follows are 2 T cell receptor beta chains derived from one specimen sequenced in a study of control samples from healthy donors and cancer patients. Clones were sequenced by immunoSEQ multiplex PCR, and TCRdb holds only the in-frame ones, with some missing. The sample shows approximately 130,000 clones, around 87% of them seen only once. The specimen was blood. Receptor source: a man between 60 and 75 years old in good health.

Only one count was recorded for this clone. The CDR3 nucleotides read TGTGCCAGCAGCTTAGATCAAGTAGGGTCCGGAGCTTTCTTT. Encoded protein: CASSLDQVGSGAFF. This chain links TRBV11-2 with TRBJ1-1; D ambiguous. CDR3 size: 14 residues. Between the trimmed V and J ends, which lost 0 bases and 10 bases, there was a span of 15 bases. The V gene's germline CDR1 is SGHAT and CDR2 FQNNGV. The whole variable domain, filled in from reference TRBV11-2 and TRBJ1-1, reads EAGVAQSPRYKIIEKRQSVAFWCNPISGHATLYWYQQILGQGPKLLIQFQNNGVVDDSQLPKDRFSAERLKGVDSTLKIQPAKLEDSAVYLCASSLDQVGSGAFFGQGTRLTVV.

The sample holds one count of this clone. The V call is TRBV4-3, the J call TRBJ2-1; 7 positions agree with TRBD2. The germline CDR1 and CDR2 sequences are LGHNA and YSLEER. This CDR3 has 14 residues. J was trimmed by 1 base and V by 3 bases; bases with no gene match: 0. The CDR3 spells CASSQGGSYNEQFF. Written as DNA, the CDR3 is TGCGCCAGCAGCCAGGGGGGGTCCTACAATGAGCAGTTCTTC.